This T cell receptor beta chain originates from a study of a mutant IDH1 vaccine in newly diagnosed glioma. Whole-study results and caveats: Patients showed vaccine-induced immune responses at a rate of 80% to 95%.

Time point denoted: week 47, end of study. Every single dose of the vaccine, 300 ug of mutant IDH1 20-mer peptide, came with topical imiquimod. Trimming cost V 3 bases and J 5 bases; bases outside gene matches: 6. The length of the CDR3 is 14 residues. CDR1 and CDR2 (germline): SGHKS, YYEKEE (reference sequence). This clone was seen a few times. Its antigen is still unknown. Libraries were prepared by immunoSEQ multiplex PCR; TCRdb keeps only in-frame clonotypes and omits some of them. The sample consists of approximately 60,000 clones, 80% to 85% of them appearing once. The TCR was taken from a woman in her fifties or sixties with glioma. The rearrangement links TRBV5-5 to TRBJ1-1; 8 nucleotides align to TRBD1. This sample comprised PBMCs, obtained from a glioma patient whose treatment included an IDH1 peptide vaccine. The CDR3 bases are TGTGCCAGCAGCTGGGGAACAGGGGGAACTGAAGCTTTCTTT. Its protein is CASSWGTGGTEAFF.